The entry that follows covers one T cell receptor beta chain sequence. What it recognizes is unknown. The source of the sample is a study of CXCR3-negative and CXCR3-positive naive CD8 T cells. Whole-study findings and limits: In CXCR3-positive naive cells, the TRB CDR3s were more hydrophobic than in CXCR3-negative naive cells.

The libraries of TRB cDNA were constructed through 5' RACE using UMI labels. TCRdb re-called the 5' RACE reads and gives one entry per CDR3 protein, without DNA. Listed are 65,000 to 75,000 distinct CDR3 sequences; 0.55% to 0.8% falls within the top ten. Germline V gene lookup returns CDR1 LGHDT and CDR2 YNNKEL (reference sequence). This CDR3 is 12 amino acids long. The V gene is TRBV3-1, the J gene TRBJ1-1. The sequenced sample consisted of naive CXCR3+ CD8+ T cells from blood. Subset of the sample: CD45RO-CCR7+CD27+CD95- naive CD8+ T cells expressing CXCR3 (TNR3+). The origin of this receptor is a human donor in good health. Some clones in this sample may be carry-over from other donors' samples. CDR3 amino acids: CASSLTDTEAFF.